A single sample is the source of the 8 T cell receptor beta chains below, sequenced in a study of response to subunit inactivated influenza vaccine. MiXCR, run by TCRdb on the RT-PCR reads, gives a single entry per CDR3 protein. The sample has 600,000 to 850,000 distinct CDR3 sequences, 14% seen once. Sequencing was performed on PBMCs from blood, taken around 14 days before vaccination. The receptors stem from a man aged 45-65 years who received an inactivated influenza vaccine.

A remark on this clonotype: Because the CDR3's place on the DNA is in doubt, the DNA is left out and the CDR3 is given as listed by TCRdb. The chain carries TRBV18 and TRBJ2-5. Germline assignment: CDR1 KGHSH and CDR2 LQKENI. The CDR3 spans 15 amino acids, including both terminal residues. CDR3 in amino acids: CASSPFQMSQETQYF.

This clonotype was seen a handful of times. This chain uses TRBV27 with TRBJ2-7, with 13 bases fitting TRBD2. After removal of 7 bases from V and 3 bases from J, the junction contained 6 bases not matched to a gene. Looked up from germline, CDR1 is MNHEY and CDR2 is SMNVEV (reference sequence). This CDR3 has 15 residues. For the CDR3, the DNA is TGTGCCAGCACCGCCGGGACTAGCGGGATCTACGAGCAGTACTTC. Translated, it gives CASTAGTSGIYEQYF.

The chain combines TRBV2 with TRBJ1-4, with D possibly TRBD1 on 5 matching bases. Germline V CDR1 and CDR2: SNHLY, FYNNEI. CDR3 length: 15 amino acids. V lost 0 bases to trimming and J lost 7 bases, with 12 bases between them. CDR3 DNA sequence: TGTGCCAGCAGTGAAGCGGGCAGGGTCGGTGAAAAACTGTTTTTT. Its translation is CASSEAGRVGEKLFF.

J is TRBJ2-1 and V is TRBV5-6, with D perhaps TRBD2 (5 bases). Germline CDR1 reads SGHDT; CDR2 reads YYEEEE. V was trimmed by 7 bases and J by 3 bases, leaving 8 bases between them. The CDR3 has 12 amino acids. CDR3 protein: CASFRDYNEQFF. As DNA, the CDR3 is TGTGCCAGCTTCCGGGACTACAATGAGCAGTTCTTC.

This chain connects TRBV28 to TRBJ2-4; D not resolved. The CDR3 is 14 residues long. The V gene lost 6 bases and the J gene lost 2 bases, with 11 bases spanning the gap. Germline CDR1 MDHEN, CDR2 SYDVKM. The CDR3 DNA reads TGTGCCAGCAGCCTGCGACACCCCAAAAACATTCAGTACTTC. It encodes CASSLRHPKNIQYF.

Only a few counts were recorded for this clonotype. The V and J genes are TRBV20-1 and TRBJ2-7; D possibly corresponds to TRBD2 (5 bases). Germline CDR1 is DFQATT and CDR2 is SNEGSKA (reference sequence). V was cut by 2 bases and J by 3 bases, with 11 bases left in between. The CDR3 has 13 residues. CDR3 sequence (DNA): TGCAGTGCTAGACTGGCGGGTCGCTACGAGCAGTACTTC. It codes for CSARLAGRYEQYF.

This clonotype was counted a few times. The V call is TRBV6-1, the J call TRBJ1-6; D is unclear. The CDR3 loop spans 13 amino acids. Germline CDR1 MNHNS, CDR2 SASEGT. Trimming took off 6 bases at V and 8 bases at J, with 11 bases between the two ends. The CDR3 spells CASRRHGDSPLHF. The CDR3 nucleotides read TGTGCCAGCAGAAGACACGGAGATTCACCCCTCCACTTT.

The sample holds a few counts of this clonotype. The CDR3 DNA follows: TGTGCCAGCAGCCAAGTGAATAGTAGGGGCTCTTCTGGGGCCAACGTCCTGACTTTC. Amino acid sequence: CASSQVNSRGSSGANVLTF. The J gene is TRBJ2-6, the V gene TRBV3-1, with a weak D call TRBD1 (5 bases). Trimming shortened V by 1 base and J by 1 base, and 17 bases separated the two germline ends. This CDR3 comprises 19 residues. Germline V gene data show CDR1 as LGHDT and CDR2 as YNNKEL (reference sequence).